One sample yielded the 10 T cell receptor beta chains listed below, sequenced in a study of sequential checkpoint blockade in melanoma. Data came from immunoSEQ multiplex PCR; TCRdb stores just in-frame clones and leaves some out. The repertoire has about 13,000 clones, roughly 82% of them found once; the top ten carry around 28%. Treatment in this sample: randomized to nivolumab then ipilimumab (arm A) or the reverse (arm B). The material was CD8+ T cells sorted from blood (inferred from file names), obtained from a patient given nivolumab and ipilimumab in sequence. The receptors originated from a human donor with melanoma.

The chain couples TRBV7-6 to TRBJ2-7; D may be TRBD2 (6 bases). The V end lost 4 bases, the J end lost 5 bases, and 15 bases lay between the germline ends. The CDR3 consists of 14 residues. CDR1 is SGHVS and CDR2 is FNYEAQ in the germline V gene. As DNA, the CDR3 is TGTGCCAGCAGCTCCCGGGACTCCTTAAACGAGCAGTACTTC. Protein sequence: CASSSRDSLNEQYF.

The J gene is TRBJ2-7, the V gene TRBV27, with D unclear. The V gene lost 3 bases and the J gene lost 2 bases, with 8 bases spanning the gap. In germline, CDR1 is MNHEY, CDR2 SMNVEV (reference sequence). This CDR3 contains 13 residues. The DNA for the CDR3 is TGTGCCAGCAGTTTGGTCCACACCTACGAGCAGTACTTC. This codes for CASSLVHTYEQYF.

The chain couples TRBV9 to TRBJ2-1; 7 bases match TRBD2. The CDR3 totals 14 residues. The V gene's germline CDR1 is SGDLS and CDR2 YYNGEE. V trimming: 0 bases; J trimming: 6 bases; junction bases outside the gene matches: 3. In DNA, the CDR3 is TGTGCCAGCAGCGTAGGTGGGGGGGTCAATGAGCAGTTCTTC. This gives the protein CASSVGGGVNEQFF.

The chain is built from TRBV7-2 and TRBJ2-5; D is undetermined. The DNA end lines up better with TRBJ2-7; the J call may be wrong. Germline lookup yields CDR1 SGHTA and CDR2 FQGNSA. CDR3 size: 11 residues. CDR3 residues: CASSFDYEQYF. The CDR3 DNA follows: TGTGCCAGCAGCTTTGACTACGAGCAGTACTTC.

The chain employs TRBV9 and TRBJ1-2, with a tentative D call TRBD1 (6 bases). CDR1 and CDR2 (germline): SGDLS, YYNGEE. This CDR3 region has 14 residues. The ends were cut back, 0 bases at V and 7 bases at J, with 13 bases in the middle. CDR3 nucleotides: TGTGCCAGCAGCGTAGAAGGAGCAGGGGTTGGCTACACCTTC. Translating it yields CASSVEGAGVGYTF. The variable domain in full, with the rest retrieved from reference TRBV9 and TRBJ1-2, is DSGVTQTPKHLITATGQRVTLRCSPRSGDLSVYWYQQSLDQGLQFLIQYYNGEERAKGNILERFSAQQFPDLHSELNLSSLELGDSALYFCASSVEGAGVGYTFGSGTRLTVV.

Only one count was recorded for this clone. The chain is built from TRBV9 and TRBJ1-3; 10 bases align to TRBD1. J was trimmed by 4 bases and V by 4 bases; bases with no gene match: 11. The CDR3 is 17 amino acids. CDR1 and CDR2 (germline): SGDLS, YYNGEE. The CDR3: CASSFTDGTGVGNTIYF. The CDR3 DNA follows: TGTGCCAGCAGCTTCACCGACGGGACAGGGGTCGGAAACACCATATATTTT. The full variable domain, rest sourced from reference TRBV9 and TRBJ1-3, is DSGVTQTPKHLITATGQRVTLRCSPRSGDLSVYWYQQSLDQGLQFLIQYYNGEERAKGNILERFSAQQFPDLHSELNLSSLELGDSALYFCASSFTDGTGVGNTIYFGEGSWLTVV.

The rearrangement uses TRBV14 and TRBJ2-2; D remains ambiguous. The CDR3 loop spans 16 amino acids. Germline CDR1 is SGHDN and CDR2 is FVKESK. The V and J ends lost 5 bases and 1 base respectively, with 14 bases between them. The CDR3 coding sequence is TGTGCCAGCAGCACCACAGAAGTCTTGAACACCGGGGAGCTGTTTTTT. Its translation: CASSTTEVLNTGELFF.

The chain couples TRBV5-6 to TRBJ1-1, with a possible D match to TRBD1 (6 bases). Germline CDR1 SGHDT, CDR2 YYEEEE. Trimming took 6 bases from V and 6 from J, leaving 18 bases between them. This CDR3 comprises 14 residues. CDR3 bases: TGTGCCAGCATGCTCCCCGGGACAAGCGCTGAAGCTTTCTTT. This gives the protein CASMLPGTSAEAFF.

V and J are TRBV5-5 and TRBJ1-6; perhaps TRBD1 as D (5 bases). Germline V gives CDR1 SGHKS, CDR2 YYEKEE (reference sequence). The CDR3 has 14 residues. Trimming took off 0 bases at V and 7 bases at J, with 8 bases between the two ends. CDR3: CASSLVQGNSPLHF. In DNA form, the CDR3 reads TGTGCCAGCAGCTTGGTGCAGGGAAATTCACCCCTCCACTTT.

This clone has a single count. The rearrangement uses TRBV5-1 and TRBJ2-1, with TRBD1 identical over 9 bases. CDR3 size: 11 residues. Germline V gene data show CDR1 as SGHRS and CDR2 as YFSETQ. The V gene end was trimmed by 7 bases and the J gene end by 12 bases; junction bases not matched to a gene: 5. CDR3 residues: CASGTGSAQFF. Here the CDR3 DNA reads TGCGCCAGCGGGACAGGGTCGGCGCAGTTCTTC.